A selection of T cell receptor beta chains follows, all from one sample in a study of cytomegalovirus exposure and HLA in healthy donors. Profiled with immunoSEQ multiplex PCR; TCRdb holds only in-frame clones, not every one. The sample has about 140,000 clones, 80% seen once. Material: PBMCs. The source of these receptors is a man aged 50 or older in good health and CMV-seronegative. Each CDR3 is given with its conserved first and last residue. Each record gives: J gene, clone size, D gene, V gene, CDR3 protein, CDR3 DNA. A D gene is named only where the DNA matches it firmly. For some rows the clone size is stated as once, few or many, or as a class when expanded; others skip it.

J: TRBJ1-5; size: .; D: TRBD1; V: TRBV15; CDR3: CATERWSGQYQPQHF; DNA: TGTGCCACGGAGAGGTGGTCGGGACAGTATCAGCCCCAGCATTTT
J: TRBJ2-2; size: .; D: .; V: TRBV5-1; CDR3: CASSLEGEEELFF; DNA: TGCGCCAGCAGCTTGGAAGGGGAGGAGGAGCTGTTTTTT
J: TRBJ1-2; size: once; D: .; V: TRBV25-1; CDR3: CASRAGDYGYTF; DNA: TGTGCCAGCAGAGCGGGGGACTATGGCTACACCTTC
J: TRBJ2-3; size: .; D: .; V: TRBV7-9; CDR3: CASSLYRDTQYF; DNA: TGTGCCAGCAGCTTATATAGAGATACGCAGTATTTT
J: TRBJ1-2; size: .; D: TRBD1; V: TRBV12-5; CDR3: CASGLAGGAGYTF; DNA: TGTGCTAGTGGTTTGGCAGGGGGCGCTGGCTACACCTTC
J: TRBJ2-5; size: .; D: TRBD2; V: TRBV5-1; CDR3: CASSRSSGGNQETQYF; DNA: TGCGCCAGCAGCAGAAGTAGCGGGGGGAACCAAGAGACCCAGTACTTC
J: TRBJ2-6; size: once; D: TRBD2; V: TRBV5-4; CDR3: CASSPRAGVISGANVLTF; DNA: TGTGCCAGCAGCCCTAGAGCGGGAGTGATCTCTGGGGCCAACGTCCTGACTTTC
J: TRBJ1-2; size: .; D: TRBD1; V: TRBV15; CDR3: CATSLSPGTAYGYTF; DNA: TGTGCCACCAGCCTAAGTCCCGGGACAGCTTATGGCTACACCTTC
J: TRBJ2-3; size: .; D: .; V: TRBV27; CDR3: CASSFGLVTDTQYF; DNA: TGTGCCAGCAGTTTTGGACTCGTCACAGATACGCAGTATTTT
J: TRBJ2-2; size: .; D: TRBD1; V: TRBV6-5; CDR3: CASTEDRVGTGELFF; DNA: TGTGCCAGCACCGAAGACAGGGTTGGGACCGGGGAGCTGTTTTTT